This T cell receptor (beta chain) appears in the sequencing data of a study of T-cell reconstitution after alpha-beta-depleted transplantation in children. Notes on the study in general: Once a year had passed after transplant, T-cell counts and diversity came mostly from newly produced T cells. Reportedly, roughly two months post-transplant, alpha-beta T cells arose from several hundred expanded graft clones. Some patients' high day-60 TCRbeta diversity was attributed to recipient cells surviving conditioning.

Turning to this clonotype: Its specificity is unknown.

Preparing the TCRbeta library involved the use of unique molecular identifiers. Via MiXCR, TCRdb re-called the PCR reads, giving one row per CDR3 protein. The profile shows hundreds of thousands of distinct CDR3 sequences, about 11% of them singletons. The CDR3 spans 12 residues. Trimming cost V 7 bases and J 3 bases, with 13 bases left between them. Germline V lookup: CDR1 DFQATT, CDR2 SNEGSKA (reference sequence). The chain couples TRBV20-1 to TRBJ2-7, with D unclear. Sequences were derived from PBMCs, sampled before TCRalphabeta/CD19-depleted stem cell transplant. The sequence derives from a child aged 2-15 years with inherited bone marrow failure, due to receive a stem cell transplant. The CDR3 spells CSVRKNVYEQYF. Written as DNA, the CDR3 is TGCAGTGTCAGAAAGAACGTCTACGAGCAGTACTTC.